The text below deals with one TCR beta chain. Its cognate antigen has yet to be identified. No qualities accompany the bases; no much larger clone lies one base away. The sample belongs to a study of type 1 regulatory T cells (dated by TCRdb to about 2021). In the study overall: An in vitro protocol by which a Tr1-enriched, alloantigen-specific CD4 T cell product named T-allo10 was generated was characterized in the study. Patients with hematological malignancies who were receiving allogeneic hematopoietic stem cell transplantation were the group in which T-allo10 was being clinically evaluated.

Sequences SGHTA (CDR1) and FQGNSA (CDR2) are obtained from the germline V gene. Measured from the cysteine to the phenylalanine, the CDR3 is 14 residues long. This entry keeps only the CDR3 DNA: 42 bases, framed from base 1. The junction shows trimming of 5 bases on V and 3 bases on J, and the gene matches do not reach 7 bases of it. The instrument given in TCRdb is Illumina MiSeq. TCRdb passed the public sequencing reads through fastp at Q25 and MiXCR, retaining productive beta sequences. When rows share a CDR3 protein, they turn into one entry using the most common DNA and genes. This sample gives about 68,000 distinct CDR3 sequences in total; 63% of them show up just once. The top ten hold about 8% of the sample. T-allo10 cells derived from donors were reported to be host alloantigen-specific and anergic, and to suppress in an alloantigen-specific manner.

The rearrangement joined TRBV7-2 to TRBJ2-7; 7 central nucleotides agree with TRBD2. The sequencing input was cultured T cells, either the whole culture or a sorted T cell fraction (not recorded which). The meaning of the sample's cell subset or site label: Tr1-enriched cell product generated in vitro against host alloantigens. This clonotype was obtained from a human donor in good health. The nucleotide sequence is TGTGCCAGCAGCATTAGCGGGCCTCACTACGAGCAGTACTTC. The encoded protein is CASSISGPHYEQYF.